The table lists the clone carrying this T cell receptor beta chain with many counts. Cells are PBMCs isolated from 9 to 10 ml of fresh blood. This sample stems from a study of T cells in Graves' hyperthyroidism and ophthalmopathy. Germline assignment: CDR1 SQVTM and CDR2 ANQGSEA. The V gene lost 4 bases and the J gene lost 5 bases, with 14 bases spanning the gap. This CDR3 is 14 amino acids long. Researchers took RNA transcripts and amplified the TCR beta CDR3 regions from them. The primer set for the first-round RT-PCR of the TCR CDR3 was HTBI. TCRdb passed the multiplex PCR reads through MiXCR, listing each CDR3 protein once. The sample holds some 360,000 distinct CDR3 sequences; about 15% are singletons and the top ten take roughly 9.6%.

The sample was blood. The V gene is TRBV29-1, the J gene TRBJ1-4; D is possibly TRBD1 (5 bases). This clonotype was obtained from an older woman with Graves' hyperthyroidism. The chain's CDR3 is CSVGHGTANEKLFF. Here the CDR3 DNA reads TGCAGCGTTGGGCACGGGACGGCCAATGAAAAACTGTTTTTT.